This T cell receptor (beta chain) comes out of a study of shared clonotypes between healthy human individuals. The method was immunoSEQ multiplex PCR; TCRdb's version includes in-frame clones alone and lacks a portion of them. This table holds over a million clones, 97% to 99% found once. Germline CDR1 is SGHRS and CDR2 is YFSETQ. CDR3 length: 13 residues. V lost 1 base and J lost 5, with 9 bases in between. This receptor was obtained from a man younger than 40 in good health. The chain couples TRBV5-1 to TRBJ2-5; no firm D call. What was sequenced was naive CD4+ T cells sorted from blood. Stated subset: CD45RA+ positively selected. As DNA, the CDR3 is TGCGCCAGCAGCTTGAGGCCAATCGAGACCCAGTACTTC. Its protein is CASSLRPIETQYF.